This entry features one T cell receptor beta chain sequence. Its antigen is not identified. A junction boundary mismatches the germline segment, possibly from a read error. The table came from immunoSEQ multiplex PCR; TCRdb's copy has only in-frame clones and leaves some out. The sample consists of some 330,000 clones, 85% to 90% of them appearing once. Treatment: approximately 18 received Ad26.COV2.S at low or high dose, single or two shots; a few received placebo; per-sample allocation not given. On day 63 after the first injection, vaccine and placebo recipients gave samples. This entry comes from a study of Ad26.COV2.S vaccination and SARS-CoV-2 variants. Study-wide results and limits: Relative to placebo recipients, vaccine recipients exhibited elevated spike-specific TCR breadth.

This CDR3 spans 12 amino acids. This material consisted of peripheral blood, taken in a trial of Ad26.COV2.S vaccine versus placebo. The sequence came from a person between 18 and 65 years old who received the Ad26.COV2.S COVID-19 vaccine or a placebo. The chain couples TRBV12-3 or TRBV12-4 to TRBJ2-3; D is perhaps TRBD1 or TRBD2 (5 bases each). In DNA, the CDR3 is TGTGCCAGCAGTCTGGGATCCCCCCGGGACCATTTT. Amino acid sequence: CASSLGSPRDHF.